This entry concerns a single T cell receptor beta chain. A much larger clone is a single base away; this may be a read error. Given the absence of the conserved phenylalanine or tryptophan at the CDR3 end, a read error is likely. Genomic DNA, the template, was used for profiling of the TCR beta VDJ and CDR3. In TCRdb, the reads were re-called with MiXCR into one record per CDR3 protein. The table lists 200,000 or so distinct CDR3 sequences, 64% of them singletons. This record comes from a study of CD8+CD57+ T cells in acquired aplastic anemia. Germline CDR1 is SGHRS and CDR2 is YFSETQ. The CDR3 covers 14 residues.

This rearrangement joins TRBV5-1 to TRBJ1-1, with 8 bases lining up with TRBD1. Sequencing input: sorted CD4+, CD8+, or CD8+CD57+ T cells (not recorded which) from PBMCs. The TCR comes from a human donor with severe aplastic anemia or a healthy control (not recorded which). Written as DNA, the CDR3 is TGTGCCAGCAGCGTCGACAGGGGCGGCACTGAAGCTTTCTCT. Its translation is CASSVDRGGTEAFS.